These T cell receptor beta chains were read from a single sample in a study of shared clonotypes between healthy human individuals. Method: immunoSEQ multiplex PCR; TCRdb's copy keeps in-frame clones and lacks some. Of some 980,000 clones in the sample, around three quarters were seen once. Source material: memory CD4+ T cells sorted from blood. Receptors originate from a man younger than 35 in good health. Each CDR3 is given with its conserved first and last residue. The order of the fields is J gene, D gene, V gene, clone size, CDR3 protein, CDR3 DNA. D genes are given only for firm matches. Expanded clones get a size class; other rows say once, few or many, or leave the size out.

TRBJ2-5,-,TRBV2,many,CASIAFPKETQYF,TGTGCCAGCATAGCCTTTCCAAAAGAGACCCAGTACTTC
TRBJ1-1,-,TRBV10-3,-,CAISVAGSAEAFF,TGTGCCATCAGTGTTGCTGGGTCCGCTGAAGCTTTCTTT
TRBJ2-5,TRBD1,TRBV2,-,CASRTGAETQYF,TGTGCCAGCCGAACAGGGGCAGAGACCCAGTACTTC
TRBJ2-7,-,TRBV5-4,-,CASSLDSRYSYEQYF,TGTGCCAGCAGCTTGGACAGCCGCTACTCCTACGAGCAGTACTTC
TRBJ2-5,-,TRBV5-1,-,CASSLVPDQETQYF,TGCGCCAGCAGCTTGGTGCCAGATCAAGAGACCCAGTACTTC
TRBJ1-1,-,TRBV7-9,few,CASSLGTSTEAFF,TGTGCCAGCAGCCTAGGGACGAGCACTGAAGCTTTCTTT
TRBJ2-2,-,TRBV10-3,once,CAITGRGPGELFF,TGTGCCATCACTGGGAGAGGGCCCGGGGAGCTGTTTTTT
TRBJ2-1,-,TRBV2,-,CASSLGGRTGGEQFF,TGTGCCAGCAGCCTTGGGGGGCGGACCGGGGGAGAGCAGTTCTTC
TRBJ1-2,-,TRBV18,-,CASSIGVQEKDYGYTF,TGTGCCAGCTCAATCGGGGTCCAAGAAAAGGACTATGGCTACACCTTC
TRBJ2-1,TRBD2,TRBV5-4,-,CASSPRTSGGGNEQFF,TGTGCCAGCAGCCCGCGGACTAGCGGGGGGGGGAATGAGCAGTTCTTC
TRBJ1-5,-,TRBV7-4,-,CASSFRFHFLPSNQPQHF,TGTGCCAGCAGCTTTAGGTTCCACTTTCTTCCTAGCAATCAGCCCCAGCATTTT
TRBJ2-7,TRBD1,TRBV5-1,-,CASSLAAGGRSEQYF,TGCGCCAGCAGCTTAGCTGCAGGGGGCCGGAGCGAGCAGTACTTC
TRBJ1-1,-,TRBV10-3,-,CAISDVGVGTEAFF,TGTGCCATCAGTGACGTAGGGGTCGGGACTGAAGCTTTCTTT
TRBJ2-2,-,TRBV6-1,-,CASTPGQTNTGELFF,TGTGCCAGCACTCCAGGCCAGACGAACACCGGGGAGCTGTTTTTT
TRBJ2-7,TRBD1,TRBV10-3,few,CAIAGQGVYEQYF,TGTGCCATAGCCGGACAGGGTGTGTACGAGCAGTACTTC
TRBJ1-1,-,TRBV9,few,CASSPLPNTEAFF,TGTGCCAGCAGCCCCCTTCCGAACACTGAAGCTTTCTTT
TRBJ1-1,-,TRBV6-1,-,CASSAPPAAFF,TGTGCCAGCAGTGCCCCGCCTGCTGCTTTCTTT
TRBJ2-7,-,TRBV23-1,once,CASSLWGAGKPYEQYF,TGCGCCAGCAGTCTTTGGGGGGCCGGCAAGCCCTACGAGCAGTACTTC
TRBJ2-2,TRBD1,TRBV28,-,CASSLSGQGANTGELFF,TGTGCCAGCAGTTTATCGGGGCAGGGGGCGAACACCGGGGAGCTGTTTTTT
TRBJ1-2,TRBD1,TRBV7-2,few,CASSLVGGEKGYTF,TGTGCCAGCAGCTTAGTAGGGGGCGAGAAAGGCTACACCTTC
TRBJ1-1,-,TRBV2,-,CASAEDMNTEAFF,TGTGCCAGCGCCGAAGACATGAACACTGAAGCTTTCTTT
TRBJ1-2,-,TRBV19,-,CASSIGSEYYGYTF,TGTGCCAGTAGTATTGGCAGTGAGTACTATGGCTACACCTTC
TRBJ2-3,TRBD2,TRBV29-1,-,CSVLLGLAIDTQYF,TGCAGCGTCTTATTAGGACTAGCGATAGATACGCAGTATTTT
TRBJ1-5,TRBD1,TRBV28,-,CASSPRDSMRQPQHF,TGTGCCAGCAGTCCCCGGGACAGTATGAGACAGCCCCAGCATTTT
TRBJ2-7,-,TRBV5-1,many,CASTSIHYEQYF,TGCGCCAGCACCAGCATCCACTACGAGCAGTACTTC
TRBJ2-3,-,TRBV4-1,-,CASSQVVATDTQYF,TGCGCCAGCAGCCAAGTAGTGGCCACAGATACGCAGTATTTT
TRBJ1-4,-,TRBV4-3,-,CASSRINEKLFF,TGCGCCAGCAGCCGAATTAATGAAAAACTGTTTTTT
TRBJ2-1,TRBD2,TRBV25-1,once,CASSEAGGSNEQFF,TGTGCCAGCAGTGAAGCGGGAGGGTCCAATGAGCAGTTCTTC
TRBJ1-1,TRBD1,TRBV5-5,-,CASSSGQKFEAFF,TGTGCCAGCAGCTCGGGACAGAAGTTTGAAGCTTTCTTT